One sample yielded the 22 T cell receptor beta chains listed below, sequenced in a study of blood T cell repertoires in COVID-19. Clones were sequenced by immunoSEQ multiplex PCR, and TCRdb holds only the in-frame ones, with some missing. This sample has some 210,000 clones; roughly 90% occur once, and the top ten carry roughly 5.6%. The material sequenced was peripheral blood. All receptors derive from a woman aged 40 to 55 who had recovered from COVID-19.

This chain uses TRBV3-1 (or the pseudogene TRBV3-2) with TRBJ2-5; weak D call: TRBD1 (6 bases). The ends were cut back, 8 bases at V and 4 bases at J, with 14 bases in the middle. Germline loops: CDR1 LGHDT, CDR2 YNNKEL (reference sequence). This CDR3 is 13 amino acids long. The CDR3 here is CASLVGGGETQYF. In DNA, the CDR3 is TGTGCCAGCTTAGTAGGGGGTGGAGAGACCCAGTACTTC.

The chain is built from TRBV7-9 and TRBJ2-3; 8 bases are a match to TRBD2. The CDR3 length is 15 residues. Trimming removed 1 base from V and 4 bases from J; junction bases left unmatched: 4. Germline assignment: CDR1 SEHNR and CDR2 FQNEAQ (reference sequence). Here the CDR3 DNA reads TGTGCCAGCAGCTTAGTTAGCGGGACCGCAGATACGCAGTATTTT. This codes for CASSLVSGTADTQYF.

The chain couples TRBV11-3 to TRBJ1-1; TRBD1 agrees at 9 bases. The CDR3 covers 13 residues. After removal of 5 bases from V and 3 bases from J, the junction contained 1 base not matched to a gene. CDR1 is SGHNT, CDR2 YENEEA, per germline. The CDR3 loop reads CASSRDRDTEAFF. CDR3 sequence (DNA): TGTGCCAGCAGCAGGGACAGGGACACTGAAGCTTTCTTT.

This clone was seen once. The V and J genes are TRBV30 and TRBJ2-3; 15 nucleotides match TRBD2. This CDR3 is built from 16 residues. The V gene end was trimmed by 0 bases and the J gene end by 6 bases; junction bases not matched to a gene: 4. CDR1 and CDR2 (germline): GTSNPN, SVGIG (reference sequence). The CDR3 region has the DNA TGTGCCTGGAGTGTGGGACTAGCGGGAGGAGGTGATACGCAGTATTTT. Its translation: CAWSVGLAGGGDTQYF.

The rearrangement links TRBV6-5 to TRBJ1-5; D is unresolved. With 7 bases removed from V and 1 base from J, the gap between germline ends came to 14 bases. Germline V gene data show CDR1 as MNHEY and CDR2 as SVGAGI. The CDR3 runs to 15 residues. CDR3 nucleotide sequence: TGTGCCAGCACCGAAGGAGGGCTGAGCAATCAGCCCCAGCATTTT. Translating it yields CASTEGGLSNQPQHF.

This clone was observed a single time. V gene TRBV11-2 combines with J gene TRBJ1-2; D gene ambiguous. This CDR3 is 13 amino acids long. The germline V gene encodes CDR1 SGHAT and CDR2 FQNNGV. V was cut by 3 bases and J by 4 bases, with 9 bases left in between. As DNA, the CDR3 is TGTGCCAGCAGCTTGCAGGTGGGCTATGGCTACACCTTC. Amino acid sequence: CASSLQVGYGYTF.

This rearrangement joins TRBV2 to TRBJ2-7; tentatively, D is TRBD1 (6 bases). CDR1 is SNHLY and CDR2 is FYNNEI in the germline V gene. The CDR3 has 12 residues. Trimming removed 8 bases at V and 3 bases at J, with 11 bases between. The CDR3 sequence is CASQDSHYEQYF. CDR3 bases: TGTGCCAGCCAGGACAGCCACTACGAGCAGTACTTC.

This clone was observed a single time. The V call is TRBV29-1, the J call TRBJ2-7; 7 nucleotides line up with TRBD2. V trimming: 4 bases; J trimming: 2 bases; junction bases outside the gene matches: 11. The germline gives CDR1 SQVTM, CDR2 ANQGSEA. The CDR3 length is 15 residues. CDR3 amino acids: CSVGGEGRGPYEQYF. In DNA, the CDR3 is TGCAGCGTTGGAGGGGAGGGGAGGGGCCCCTACGAGCAGTACTTC.

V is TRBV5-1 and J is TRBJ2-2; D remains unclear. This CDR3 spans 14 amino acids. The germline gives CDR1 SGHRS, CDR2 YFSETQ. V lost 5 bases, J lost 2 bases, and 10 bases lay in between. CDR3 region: CASRIDSNTGELFF. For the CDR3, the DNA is TGCGCCAGCAGGATTGACTCCAACACCGGGGAGCTGTTTTTT. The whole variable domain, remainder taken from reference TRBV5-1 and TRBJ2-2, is KAGVTQTPRYLIKTRGQQVTLSCSPISGHRSVSWYQQTPGQGLQFLFEYFSETQRNKGNFPGRFSGRQFSNSRSEMNVSTLELGDSALYLCASRIDSNTGELFFGEGSRLTVL.

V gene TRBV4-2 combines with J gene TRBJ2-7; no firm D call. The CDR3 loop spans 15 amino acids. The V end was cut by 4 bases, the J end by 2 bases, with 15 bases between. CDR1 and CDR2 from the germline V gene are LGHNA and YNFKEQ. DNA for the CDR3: TGTGCCAGCAGCCCGCCTGGTAGGCAGGCCTACGAGCAGTACTTC. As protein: CASSPPGRQAYEQYF.

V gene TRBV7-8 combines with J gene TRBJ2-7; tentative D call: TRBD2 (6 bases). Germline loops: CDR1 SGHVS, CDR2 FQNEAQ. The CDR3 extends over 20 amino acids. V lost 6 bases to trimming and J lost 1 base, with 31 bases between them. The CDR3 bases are TGTGCCAGCAGTCGATTTACCGGGACGCCGGCCCTGGGGGGATCCTACGAGCAGTACTTC. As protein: CASSRFTGTPALGGSYEQYF.

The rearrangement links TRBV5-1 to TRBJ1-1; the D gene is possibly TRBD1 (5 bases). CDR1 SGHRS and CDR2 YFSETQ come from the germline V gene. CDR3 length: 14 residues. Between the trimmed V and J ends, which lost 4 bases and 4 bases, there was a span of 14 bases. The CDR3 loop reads CASSPSGGATEAFF. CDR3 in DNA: TGCGCCAGCAGCCCCTCGGGAGGGGCCACTGAAGCTTTCTTT.

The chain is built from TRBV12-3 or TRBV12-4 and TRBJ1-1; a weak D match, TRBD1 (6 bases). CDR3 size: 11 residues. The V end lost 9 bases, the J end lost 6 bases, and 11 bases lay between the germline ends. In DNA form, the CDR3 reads TGTGCCAGTGGCAGGGGAGCTGAAGCTTTCTTT. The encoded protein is CASGRGAEAFF.

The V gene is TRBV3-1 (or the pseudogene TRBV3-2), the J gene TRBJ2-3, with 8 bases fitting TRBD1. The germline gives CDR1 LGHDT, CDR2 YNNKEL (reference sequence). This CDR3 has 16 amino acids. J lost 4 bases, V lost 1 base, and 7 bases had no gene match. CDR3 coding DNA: TGTGCCAGCAGCCAAGTTACCGACAGGGGTCCAGATACGCAGTATTTT. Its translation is CASSQVTDRGPDTQYF.

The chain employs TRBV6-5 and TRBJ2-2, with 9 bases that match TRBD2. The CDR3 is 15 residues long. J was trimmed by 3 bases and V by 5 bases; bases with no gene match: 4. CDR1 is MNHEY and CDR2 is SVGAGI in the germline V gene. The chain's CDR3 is CASSLVAGDTGELFF. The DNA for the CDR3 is TGTGCCAGCAGTCTCGTAGCGGGAGACACCGGGGAGCTGTTTTTT.

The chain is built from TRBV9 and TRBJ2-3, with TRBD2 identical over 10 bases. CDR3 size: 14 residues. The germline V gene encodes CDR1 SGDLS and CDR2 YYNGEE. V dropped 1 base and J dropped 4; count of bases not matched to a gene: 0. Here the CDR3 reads CASSVLAGADTQYF. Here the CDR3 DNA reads TGTGCCAGCAGCGTACTAGCGGGAGCAGATACGCAGTATTTT.

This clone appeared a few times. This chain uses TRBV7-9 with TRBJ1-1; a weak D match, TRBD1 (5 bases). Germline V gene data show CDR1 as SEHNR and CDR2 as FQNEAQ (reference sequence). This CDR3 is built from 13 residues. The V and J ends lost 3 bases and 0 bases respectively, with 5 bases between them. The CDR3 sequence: CASSLDMNTEAFF. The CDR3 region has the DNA TGTGCCAGCAGCTTGGACATGAACACTGAAGCTTTCTTT. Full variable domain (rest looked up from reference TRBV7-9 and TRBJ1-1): DTGVSQNPRHKITKRGQNVTFRCDPISEHNRLYWYRQTLGQGPEFLTYFQNEAQLEKSRLLSDRFSAERPKGSFSTLEIQRTEQGDSAMYLCASSLDMNTEAFFGQGTRLTVV.

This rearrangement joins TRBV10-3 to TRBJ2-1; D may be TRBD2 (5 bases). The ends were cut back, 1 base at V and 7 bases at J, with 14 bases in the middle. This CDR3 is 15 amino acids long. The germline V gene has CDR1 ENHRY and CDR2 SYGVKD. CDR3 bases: TGTGCCATCAGTGAGTTGTCCGGGGAATGGAATGAGCAGTTCTTC. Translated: CAISELSGEWNEQFF.

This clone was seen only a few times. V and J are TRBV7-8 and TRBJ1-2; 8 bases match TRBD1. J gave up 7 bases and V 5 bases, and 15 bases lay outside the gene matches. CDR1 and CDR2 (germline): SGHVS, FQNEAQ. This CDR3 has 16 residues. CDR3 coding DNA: TGTGCCAGCAGCCCGGCCGGACAGGGATCGAGGGGTGGCTACACCTTC. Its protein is CASSPAGQGSRGGYTF.

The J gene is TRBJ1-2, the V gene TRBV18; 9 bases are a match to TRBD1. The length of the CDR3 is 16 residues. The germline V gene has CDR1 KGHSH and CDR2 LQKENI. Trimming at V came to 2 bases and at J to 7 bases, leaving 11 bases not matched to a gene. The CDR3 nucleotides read TGTGCCAGCTCACCAAACCCGGGACAGGGATTCGGTGGCTACACCTTC. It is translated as CASSPNPGQGFGGYTF.

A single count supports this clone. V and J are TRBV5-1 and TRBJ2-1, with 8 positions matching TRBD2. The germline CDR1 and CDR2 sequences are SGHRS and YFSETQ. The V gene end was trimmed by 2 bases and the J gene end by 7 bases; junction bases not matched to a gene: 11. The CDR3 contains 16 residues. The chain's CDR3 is CASSLQSAGAFNEQFF. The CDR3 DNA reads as TGCGCCAGCAGCTTACAATCAGCGGGAGCCTTTAATGAGCAGTTCTTC.

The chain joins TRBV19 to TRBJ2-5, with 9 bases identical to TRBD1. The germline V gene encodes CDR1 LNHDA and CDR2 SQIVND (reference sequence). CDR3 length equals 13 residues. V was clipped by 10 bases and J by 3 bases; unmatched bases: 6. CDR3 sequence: CATLGQGEETQYF. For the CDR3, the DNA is TGTGCCACCCTGGGACAGGGTGAAGAGACCCAGTACTTC. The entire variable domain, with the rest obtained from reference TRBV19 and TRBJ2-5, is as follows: DGGITQSPKYLFRKEGQNVTLSCEQNLNHDAMYWYRQDPGQGLRLIYYSQIVNDFQKGDIAEGYSVSREKKESFPLTVTSAQKNPTAFYLCATLGQGEETQYFGPGTRLLVL.